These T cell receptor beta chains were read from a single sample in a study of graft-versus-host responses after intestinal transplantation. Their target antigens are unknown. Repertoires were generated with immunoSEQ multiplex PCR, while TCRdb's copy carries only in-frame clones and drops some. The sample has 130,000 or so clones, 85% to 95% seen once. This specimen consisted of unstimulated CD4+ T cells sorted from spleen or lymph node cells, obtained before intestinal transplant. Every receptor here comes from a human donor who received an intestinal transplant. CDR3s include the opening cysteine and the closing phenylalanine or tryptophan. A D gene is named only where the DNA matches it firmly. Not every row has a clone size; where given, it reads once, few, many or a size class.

CASSLVLGSGGTDTQYF	TGCGCCAGCAGCTTGGTATTAGGCAGCGGGGGCACAGATACGCAGTATTTT	TRBD2	-	TRBV5-1	TRBJ2-3
CASSLQPAESSYEQYF	TGCGCCAGCAGCTTGCAGCCAGCTGAGAGCTCCTACGAGCAGTACTTC	-	-	TRBV5-1	TRBJ2-7
CASTASGPGGNIQYF	TGTGCCAGCACCGCTAGCGGGCCCGGAGGAAACATTCAGTACTTC	TRBD2	-	TRBV28	TRBJ2-4
CSVASGSGERNEQFF	TGCAGCGTCGCTAGCGGGAGTGGTGAAAGGAATGAGCAGTTCTTC	TRBD2	-	TRBV29-1	TRBJ2-1
CASSLEAGQQPQHF	TGCGCCAGCAGCTTGGAGGCAGGCCAACAGCCCCAGCATTTT	-	-	TRBV5-1	TRBJ1-5
CASSLFPSGTHEQYF	TGTGCCAGCAGTTTATTTCCTAGCGGGACCCACGAGCAGTACTTC	TRBD2	-	TRBV27	TRBJ2-7
CASSWGGTGIETQYF	TGTGCCAGCAGTTGGGGGGGGACAGGGATAGAGACCCAGTACTTC	TRBD1	-	TRBV28	TRBJ2-5
CASSVELNVGYTF	TGTGCCAGCAGCGTAGAGCTCAATGTGGGCTACACCTTC	-	-	TRBV9	TRBJ1-2
CASSPTRVGNQPQHF	TGTGCCAGCAGTCCCACGAGGGTAGGCAATCAGCCCCAGCATTTT	-	-	TRBV28	TRBJ1-5
CASSFWTSNTGELFF	TGTGCCAGCAGTTTCTGGACTAGCAACACCGGGGAGCTGTTTTTT	TRBD2	-	TRBV28	TRBJ2-2
CASSWRTYNEQFF	TGTGCCAGCAGCTGGAGGACCTACAATGAGCAGTTCTTC	-	-	TRBV5-4	TRBJ2-1
CASSLVAGDPYEQYF	TGTGCCAGCAGCTTAGTAGCGGGAGACCCCTACGAGCAGTACTTC	TRBD2	-	TRBV7-2	TRBJ2-7
CASKVAGNQETQYF	TGTGCCAGTAAGGTAGCGGGAAATCAAGAGACCCAGTACTTC	TRBD2	once	TRBV19	TRBJ2-5
CAISESKGGNEQYF	TGTGCCATCAGTGAGTCGAAAGGGGGTAACGAGCAGTACTTC	-	-	TRBV10-3	TRBJ2-7
CASSAIAGLISGNTIYF	TGTGCCAGCAGTGCGATCGCTGGACTGATCTCTGGAAACACCATATATTTT	-	-	TRBV6-1	TRBJ1-3
CSVDKGQGMNTEAFF	TGCAGCGTTGATAAGGGACAGGGGATGAACACTGAAGCTTTCTTT	TRBD1	-	TRBV29-1	TRBJ1-1
CASSETSPFGLAGVDTQYF	TGTGCCAGCAGTGAAACATCCCCGTTTGGACTAGCGGGAGTAGATACGCAGTATTTT	TRBD2	-	TRBV6-1	TRBJ2-3
CASSRTNEKLFF	TGTGCCAGCAGTAGGACTAATGAAAAACTGTTTTTT	-	-	TRBV25-1	TRBJ1-4